This passage covers 22 T cell receptor beta chains from one sample sequenced in a study of human thymus T cells. The protocol was immunoSEQ multiplex PCR, while the TCRdb copy is restricted to in-frame clones and leaves out a portion. The data contain about 60,000 clones, over 85% of them singletons. Sequencing was done on a sample of blood. These receptor sequences come from a boy younger than two with a congenital heart defect but otherwise immunologically healthy.

The chain carries TRBV18 and TRBJ1-4, with 7 nucleotides matching TRBD1. The ends lost 2 bases at V and 3 bases at J; junction bases unmatched: 18. The germline gives CDR1 KGHSH, CDR2 LQKENI. The CDR3 contains 20 residues. The CDR3 is CASSPSTGDIDITANEKLFF. In nucleotides, the CDR3 is TGTGCCAGCTCACCATCTACAGGGGACATTGATATAACGGCTAATGAAAAACTGTTTTTT.

The chain carries TRBV28 and TRBJ1-1; TRBD1 aligns across 10 bases. The junction had 6 bases not matched to a gene; V was cut back by 9 bases and J by 5 bases. Germline assignment: CDR1 MDHEN and CDR2 SYDVKM. The CDR3 sequence is 13 residues long. In DNA form, the CDR3 reads TGTGCCAGTACGGACAGGGGGGGGACTGAAGCTTTCTTT. Its protein product is CASTDRGGTEAFF.

This clone was seen once. The gene calls are TRBV19 and TRBJ1-2, with TRBD1 identical over 11 bases. V lost 5 bases and J lost 3; bases outside the gene matches: 5. Looked up from germline, CDR1 is LNHDA and CDR2 is SQIVND (reference sequence). The CDR3 sequence is 15 residues long. CDR3 region: CASSLPGQGDYGYTF. CDR3 DNA: TGTGCCAGTAGTTTACCGGGACAGGGGGACTATGGCTACACCTTC.

The V gene is TRBV7-6, the J gene TRBJ2-3; D possibly corresponds to TRBD1 (5 bases). Germline CDR1 reads SGHVS; CDR2 reads FNYEAQ. The CDR3 runs 14 residues. Trimming removed 1 base at V and 2 bases at J, with 7 bases between. This CDR3 is CASSLGQPTDTQYF. The DNA for the CDR3 is TGTGCCAGCAGCTTAGGACAGCCCACAGATACGCAGTATTTT. Using reference TRBV7-6 and TRBJ2-3 for the parts outside the CDR3, the full variable domain is GAGVSQSPRYKVTKRGQDVALRCDPISGHVSLYWYRQALGQGPEFLTYFNYEAQQDKSGLPNDRFSAERPEGSISTLTIQRTEQRDSAMYRCASSLGQPTDTQYFGPGTRLTVL.

The V call is TRBV11-2, the J call TRBJ1-1, with a weak D call TRBD1 (6 bases). Trimming took off 6 bases at V and 4 bases at J, with 21 bases between the two ends. Looked up from germline, CDR1 is SGHAT and CDR2 is FQNNGV. The CDR3 is 16 amino acids. The CDR3 DNA reads as TGTGCCAGCAGATCGAGACAGGTTACTTGGGGCACTGAAGCTTTCTTT. Its protein is CASRSRQVTWGTEAFF.

Regarding this clone: One end of the junction is discordant with germline, which a read error may explain. V gene TRBV6-1 combines with J gene TRBJ2-7; no clear D gene. Germline V CDR1 and CDR2: MNHNS, SASEGT. CDR3 length equals 12 residues. The CDR3 here is CASSEDGHEQYF. The DNA for the CDR3 is TGTGCCAGCAGCGAAGACGGGCACGAGCAGTACTTC.

V gene TRBV5-6 combines with J gene TRBJ2-3; D uncertain. Germline V gene sequence: CDR1 SGHDT, CDR2 YYEEEE. Trimming took off 0 bases at V and 6 bases at J, with 5 bases between the two ends. The CDR3 contains 12 residues. CDR3 region: CASSLGKDTQYF. CDR3 nucleotides: TGTGCCAGCAGCTTGGGAAAGGATACGCAGTATTTT.

The chain has TRBV28 and TRBJ2-5; 8 bases match TRBD1. Losses at the gene ends were 5 bases for V and 2 bases for J; bases not matched to a gene: 7. The CDR3 loop spans 15 amino acids. Per germline, CDR1 MDHEN and CDR2 SYDVKM. CDR3: CASSEWDRLQETQYF. The CDR3 nucleotides read TGTGCCAGCAGTGAATGGGACAGGCTACAAGAGACCCAGTACTTC.

In DNA, the CDR3 is TGTGCCAGCAGCCAAGGGACCTTAGCGGGGAACACCGGGGAGCTGTTTTTT. Amino acids: CASSQGTLAGNTGELFF. The chain has TRBV4-2 and TRBJ2-2; TRBD2 matches 7 bases. Germline CDR1 and CDR2: LGHNA and YNFKEQ. Germline trimming cut 1 base from V and 1 base from J; bases unmatched to any gene: 6. The CDR3 consists of 17 residues.

This chain links TRBV7-9 with TRBJ2-1; D possibly corresponds to TRBD2 (5 bases). V was shortened by 1 base and J by 4 bases, with 11 bases between the two germline ends. The CDR3 is 15 amino acids. CDR1 is SEHNR, CDR2 FQNEAQ, per germline (reference sequence). The CDR3 loop reads CASSLVGWRYNEQFF. CDR3 sequence (DNA): TGTGCCAGCAGCTTAGTGGGGTGGAGGTACAATGAGCAGTTCTTC.

In this sample, this clone turned up once. This chain uses TRBV19 with TRBJ2-1; 10 bases match TRBD2. The V gene's germline CDR1 is LNHDA and CDR2 SQIVND (reference sequence). This CDR3 contains 15 residues. With V trimmed by 7 bases and J by 5 bases, 8 bases remained unmatched. The CDR3 region is CASTQAGGPHNEQFF. CDR3 nucleotides: TGTGCCAGTACCCAAGCGGGGGGGCCGCACAATGAGCAGTTCTTC.

CDR3 region: CASSSSRGATDTQYF. CDR3 bases: TGCGCCAGCAGCTCCTCCAGGGGGGCCACAGATACGCAGTATTTT. The chain combines TRBV5-1 with TRBJ2-3; weak D call: TRBD1 (7 bases). Germline V gene lookup returns CDR1 SGHRS and CDR2 YFSETQ. The CDR3 extends over 15 amino acids. V lost 3 bases, J lost 2 bases, and 13 bases lay in between.

V gene TRBV6-5 combines with J gene TRBJ1-1, with 7 positions matching TRBD1. This CDR3 spans 13 amino acids. Germline lookup yields CDR1 MNHEY and CDR2 SVGAGI. V was clipped by 8 bases and J by 4 bases; unmatched bases: 7. CDR3 coding DNA: TGTGCCAGCTACCGGGACAGTAGCACTGAAGCTTTCTTT. Protein: CASYRDSSTEAFF.

This sequence joins TRBV19 and TRBJ2-5; the D gene is possibly TRBD1 (5 bases). The length of the CDR3 is 14 residues. The V end lost 5 bases, the J end lost 3 bases, and 13 bases lay between the germline ends. Germline V gene data show CDR1 as LNHDA and CDR2 as SQIVND (reference sequence). CDR3 coding DNA: TGTGCCAGTAGTTCAAACAGGCTAAAAGAGACCCAGTACTTC. It codes for CASSSNRLKETQYF.

The chain has TRBV6-5 and TRBJ2-7; 7 bases are a match to TRBD1. The CDR3 is 12 residues long. From germline, CDR1 is MNHEY and CDR2 SVGAGI. With 5 bases clipped from V and 4 bases from J, the junction kept 2 bases outside the gene matches. CDR3 loop: CASSKTGYEQYF. DNA for the CDR3: TGTGCCAGCAGTAAGACAGGGTACGAGCAGTACTTC.

The genes are TRBV6-1 and TRBJ2-7; tentatively, D is TRBD2 (6 bases). Looked up from germline, CDR1 is MNHNS and CDR2 is SASEGT. V lost 4 bases to trimming and J lost 2 bases, with 18 bases between them. This CDR3 contains 16 residues. The CDR3 spells CASSVDPRGAAYEQYF. In DNA, the CDR3 is TGTGCCAGCAGTGTTGATCCCCGCGGGGCGGCCTACGAGCAGTACTTC.

With regard to this clone: At one end, the junction sequence differs from germline, possibly due to a read error. The rearrangement links TRBV6-5 to TRBJ2-3; tentative D call: TRBD1 (6 bases). This CDR3 comprises 11 residues. Germline-derived CDR1 and CDR2 are MNHEY and SVGAGI. CDR3 nucleotides: TGTGCCAGCAGCACGAGGGACAAACTGCTTTTT. This translates into CASSTRDKLLF.

The chain joins TRBV6-6 to TRBJ2-7; D is possibly TRBD1 (5 bases). CDR1 and CDR2 (germline): MNHNY, SVGAGI (reference sequence). V lost 5 bases and J 2 bases, leaving 13 bases between the germline ends. The CDR3 runs 14 residues. The CDR3: CASSMRTRPYEQYF. DNA of the CDR3: TGTGCCAGCAGTATGCGGACAAGACCCTACGAGCAGTACTTC.

The genes are TRBV7-6 and TRBJ1-2; 9 bases fit TRBD1. Per germline, CDR1 SGHVS and CDR2 FNYEAQ. CDR3 length: 13 amino acids. V lost 5 bases and J lost 3; bases outside the gene matches: 1. The CDR3 sequence is CASSRDRDYGYTF. CDR3 DNA sequence: TGTGCCAGCAGCCGGGACAGGGACTATGGCTACACCTTC.

DNA of the CDR3: TGTGCCAGCACCTTAAACGCGGACAGGGGTTTCACAGATACGCAGTATTTT. Its protein is CASTLNADRGFTDTQYF. The rearrangement links TRBV27 to TRBJ2-3, with 9 bases fitting TRBD1. The germline V gene has CDR1 MNHEY and CDR2 SMNVEV (reference sequence). The CDR3 contains 17 residues. J lost 2 bases, V lost 7 bases, and 13 bases had no gene match.

This clone appeared once. This rearrangement joins TRBV2 to TRBJ2-1, with TRBD2 matching over 9 bases. CDR1 and CDR2 from the germline V gene are SNHLY and FYNNEI. Germline trimming cut 6 bases from V and 4 bases from J; bases unmatched to any gene: 4. There are 14 residues in the CDR3. The CDR3 is CASSPLAGYNEQFF. In nucleotides, the CDR3 is TGTGCCAGCAGCCCCCTAGCGGGGTACAATGAGCAGTTCTTC.

This sequence joins TRBV18 and TRBJ2-1; 11 positions match TRBD2. This CDR3 is built from 15 residues. V gave up 0 bases and J gave up 9 bases; unmatched junction bases: 4. The germline gives CDR1 KGHSH, CDR2 LQKENI. The CDR3 sequence is CASSPPLAGGLEQFF. As DNA, the CDR3 is TGTGCCAGCTCACCACCGCTAGCGGGGGGCCTTGAGCAGTTCTTC.